Following are 31 T cell receptor beta chains from one sample sequenced in a study of beta chain features in type 1 diabetes. What was sequenced were expressed TCRB transcripts, since all of the isolated RNA had been reverse transcribed. The data were produced by immunoSEQ multiplex PCR, yet TCRdb's version contains in-frame clones alone and is incomplete. Found here are a few hundred thousand clones, approximately 15% of them singletons; the top ten hold around 0.02%. The sequencing input was naive CD4+ T cells from blood. The receptors were gathered from a young woman in good health.

CDR3 nucleotide sequence: TGTGCCACCAGCAGAGGTAGCTCCTACAATGAGCAGTTCTTC. Its translation: CATSRGSSYNEQFF. The rearrangement links TRBV15 to TRBJ2-1, with unresolved D. V dropped 1 base and J dropped 0 bases, with 4 bases sitting between them. Germline V gene sequence: CDR1 LNHNV, CDR2 YYDKDF (reference sequence). The CDR3 consists of 14 residues.

The table lists this clone with a few counts. The J gene is TRBJ2-1, the V gene TRBV15; TRBD2 matches 7 bases. The CDR3 is made up of 15 amino acids. Germline CDR1 LNHNV, CDR2 YYDKDF (reference sequence). After removal of 1 base from V and 5 bases from J, the junction contained 5 bases not matched to a gene. The CDR3 DNA reads as TGTGCCACCAGCAGAGTGGCTAGCGGTCACAATGAGCAGTTCTTC. Translated, it gives CATSRVASGHNEQFF.

V is TRBV2 and J is TRBJ1-1; D gene ambiguous. V lost 7 bases to trimming and J lost 7 bases, with 19 bases between them. The CDR3 has 14 amino acids. Germline values: CDR1 SNHLY, CDR2 FYNNEI. DNA of the CDR3: TGTGCCAGCACACGGAGACTGGAACTTCGTGAAGCTTTCTTT. It translates to CASTRRLELREAFF. The variable domain in full, completed from reference TRBV2 and TRBJ1-1, reads EPEVTQTPSHQVTQMGQEVILRCVPISNHLYFYWYRQILGQKVEFLVSFYNNEISEKSEIFDDQFSVERPDGSNFTLKIRSTKLEDSAMYFCASTRRLELREAFFGQGTRLTVV.

The chain recombines TRBV2 with TRBJ1-2; 9 positions agree with TRBD1. The germline V gene encodes CDR1 SNHLY and CDR2 FYNNEI. V shed 6 bases and J 4 bases; nucleotides not matched to a gene: 3. This CDR3 has 13 residues. The CDR3 loop reads CASSLGQGYGYTF. The CDR3 DNA is TGTGCCAGCAGCCTGGGACAGGGCTATGGCTACACCTTC.

On this clone itself: At the DNA level, this CDR3 is encoded by other sequences in the same sample as well. This rearrangement joins TRBV5-1 to TRBJ2-6; the D is unclear. Germline V gene lookup returns CDR1 SGHRS and CDR2 YFSETQ. The CDR3 extends over 14 amino acids. The germline V and J ends were trimmed by 5 bases and 0 bases, with 6 bases remaining between them. CDR3 loop: CASSSSSGANVLTF. In DNA, the CDR3 is TGCGCCAGCAGTTCGAGCTCTGGGGCCAACGTCCTGACTTTC.

To note about this clone: A read error may account for a junction end that differs from germline. CDR3 sequence: CAGSSPRGEYSNQPQHF. The CDR3 nucleotides are TGTGCCGGGAGCAGCCCCAGGGGAGAATATAGCAATCAGCCCCAGCATTTT. The J gene is TRBJ1-5, the V gene TRBV30, with TRBD1 as a possible D gene (6 bases). CDR3 length: 17 amino acids. Germline V CDR1 and CDR2: GTSNPN, SVGIG (reference sequence).

V and J are TRBV7-3 and TRBJ2-3; D gene ambiguous. CDR1 SGHTA and CDR2 FQGTGA come from the germline V gene. The CDR3 extends over 12 amino acids. V was pared by 4 bases and J by 0 bases, with 2 bases between. CDR3 protein: CASSSSTDTQYF. CDR3 sequence (DNA): TGTGCCAGCAGCTCTAGCACAGATACGCAGTATTTT.

The V and J genes are TRBV7-9 and TRBJ2-7, with 8 bases identical to TRBD1. The CDR3 runs to 18 residues. CDR1 is SEHNR, CDR2 FQNEAQ, per germline (reference sequence). After removal of 3 bases from V and 6 bases from J, the junction contained 19 bases not matched to a gene. CDR3 DNA: TGTGCCAGCAGCTTCCAGTCTGGACAGGGAAGTTTCCCCTCCGAGCAGTACTTC. As protein: CASSFQSGQGSFPSEQYF.

This clone has more than one count but fewer than ten. The CDR3 here is CASSPSNYAGGFYEQYF. The CDR3 nucleotides read TGTGCCAGCTCACCCTCTAACTACGCGGGAGGCTTCTACGAGCAGTACTTC. This chain uses TRBV18 with TRBJ2-7, with 8 bases identical to TRBD2. Germline V lookup: CDR1 KGHSH, CDR2 LQKENI. J lost 3 bases, V lost 3 bases, and 13 bases had no gene match. The CDR3 totals 17 residues. The whole variable domain, filled in from reference TRBV18 and TRBJ2-7, reads NAGVMQNPRHLVRRRGQEARLRCSPMKGHSHVYWYRQLPEEGLKFMVYLQKENIIDESGMPKERFSAEFPKEGPSILRIQQVVRGDSAAYFCASSPSNYAGGFYEQYFGPGTRLTVT.

The gene calls are TRBV19 and TRBJ1-2; 7 bases are shared with TRBD1. V shed 10 bases, J shed 4 bases, and the junction held 12 bases outside the gene matches. The CDR3 has 14 amino acids. Germline lookup yields CDR1 LNHDA and CDR2 SQIVND (reference sequence). This chain's CDR3 is CAIGQAGFAYGYTF. For the CDR3, the DNA is TGTGCCATAGGACAGGCCGGCTTTGCCTATGGCTACACCTTC. The full variable domain, with the rest looked up from reference TRBV19 and TRBJ1-2, is DGGITQSPKYLFRKEGQNVTLSCEQNLNHDAMYWYRQDPGQGLRLIYYSQIVNDFQKGDIAEGYSVSREKKESFPLTVTSAQKNPTAFYLCAIGQAGFAYGYTFGSGTRLTVV.

The gene calls are TRBV5-6 and TRBJ1-5, with TRBD1 as a possible D gene (5 bases). Germline V gene lookup returns CDR1 SGHDT and CDR2 YYEEEE. V shed 1 base and J shed 2 bases, with 13 bases lying between them. The CDR3 length is 16 residues. For the CDR3, the DNA is TGTGCCAGCAGCTTGACATACGGAGGGGGCAATCAGCCCCAGCATTTT. It translates to CASSLTYGGGNQPQHF. The variable domain in full, completed from reference TRBV5-6 and TRBJ1-5, reads DAGVTQSPTHLIKTRGQQVTLRCSPKSGHDTVSWYQQALGQGPQFIFQYYEEEERQRGNFPDRFSGHQFPNYSSELNVNALLLGDSALYLCASSLTYGGGNQPQHFGDGTRLSIL.

The chain joins TRBV5-1 to TRBJ2-7, with 7 bases fitting TRBD1. Germline lookup yields CDR1 SGHRS and CDR2 YFSETQ. The V segment lost 4 bases and the J segment 3 bases; nucleotides outside the gene matches: 7. This CDR3 contains 14 residues. CDR3 nucleotide sequence: TGCGCCAGCAGCACCCGGGACAGAATCTACGAGCAGTACTTC. Translated: CASSTRDRIYEQYF. The complete variable domain, with remaining parts taken from reference TRBV5-1 and TRBJ2-7, reads KAGVTQTPRYLIKTRGQQVTLSCSPISGHRSVSWYQQTPGQGLQFLFEYFSETQRNKGNFPGRFSGRQFSNSRSEMNVSTLELGDSALYLCASSTRDRIYEQYFGPGTRLTVT.

The chain recombines TRBV19 with TRBJ2-3, with 9 bases that match TRBD2. The CDR3 has 14 residues. Germline CDR1 and CDR2: LNHDA and SQIVND (reference sequence). With 8 bases clipped from V and 6 bases from J, the junction kept 9 bases outside the gene matches. The CDR3 bases are TGTGCCAGTTCTTTAGCGGGAGCTGCTGATACGCAGTATTTT. This gives the protein CASSLAGAADTQYF.

As concerns this clone: This same CDR3 is encoded by further DNA sequences in the sample. This chain links TRBV18 with TRBJ2-6; perhaps TRBD1 as D (5 bases). Germline V gene data show CDR1 as KGHSH and CDR2 as LQKENI. The CDR3 runs 15 residues. Trimming left V 0 bases short and J 4 bases short, with 7 bases between. The CDR3 DNA reads TGTGCCAGCTCACCACCTGGGGCCGGGGCCAACGTCCTGACTTTC. It yields the protein CASSPPGAGANVLTF.

Only a few counts were recorded for this clone. This chain connects TRBV7-3 to TRBJ2-3; D gene ambiguous. The CDR3 consists of 13 residues. In germline, CDR1 is SGHTA, CDR2 FQGTGA. Deletions cut 3 bases from V and 3 bases from J, with 7 bases between. This chain's CDR3 is CASSFGPTDTQYF. CDR3 nucleotides: TGTGCCAGCAGCTTCGGTCCGACAGATACGCAGTATTTT.

This sequence joins TRBV18 and TRBJ2-4; 9 bases fit TRBD1. CDR1 KGHSH and CDR2 LQKENI come from the germline V gene. V was clipped by 4 bases and J by 8 bases; unmatched bases: 6. The CDR3 length is 14 residues. In DNA form, the CDR3 reads TGTGCCAGCTCACTGCGGGACAGGGAAGACATTCAGTACTTC. Translated: CASSLRDREDIQYF.

Details on this clone: Other DNA sequences in this sample translate to the same CDR3. In DNA form, the CDR3 reads TGTGCCAGCAGTCTAGCGGCGAGCACAGATACGCAGTATTTT. This gives the protein CASSLAASTDTQYF. The J gene is TRBJ2-3, the V gene TRBV25-1; 7 positions match TRBD2. The V segment lost 5 bases and the J segment 0 bases; nucleotides outside the gene matches: 2. The CDR3 has 14 residues. Germline-derived CDR1 and CDR2 are MGHDK and SYGVNS.

The chain joins TRBV5-1 to TRBJ2-7, with TRBD2 matching 15 bases. V lost 4 bases and J lost 3; bases outside the gene matches: 8. CDR3 length equals 17 residues. Germline V gene sequence: CDR1 SGHRS, CDR2 YFSETQ. The CDR3 DNA reads as TGCGCCAGCAGCCCGGAGTTGGGACTAGCGGGGGGCTACGAGCAGTACTTC. This codes for CASSPELGLAGGYEQYF.

The J gene is TRBJ1-5, the V gene TRBV19, with TRBD1 matching over 10 bases. The J segment lost 5 bases and the V segment lost 6 bases, leaving 4 bases of the junction unmatched. From germline, CDR1 is LNHDA and CDR2 SQIVND (reference sequence). The length of the CDR3 is 14 residues. In DNA form, the CDR3 reads TGTGCCAGTAGGGGACAGGGGCCCGATCAGCCCCAGCATTTT. Translating it yields CASRGQGPDQPQHF.

With respect to this clone: This specimen includes other DNA sequences encoding the same CDR3. CDR3 nucleotides: TGCGCCAGCAGCTTGACAGGGAACACTGAAGCTTTCTTT. Amino acid sequence: CASSLTGNTEAFF. The rearrangement joins TRBV5-1 to TRBJ1-1, with D maybe TRBD1 (5 bases). Between the trimmed V and J ends, which lost 1 base and 1 base, there was a span of 5 bases. CDR1 and CDR2 (germline): SGHRS, YFSETQ. This CDR3 has 13 residues. The full variable domain, rest sourced from reference TRBV5-1 and TRBJ1-1, is KAGVTQTPRYLIKTRGQQVTLSCSPISGHRSVSWYQQTPGQGLQFLFEYFSETQRNKGNFPGRFSGRQFSNSRSEMNVSTLELGDSALYLCASSLTGNTEAFFGQGTRLTVV.

The sample holds a few counts of this clone. This chain links TRBV30 with TRBJ2-1; D possibly corresponds to TRBD1 (5 bases). Germline CDR1 reads GTSNPN; CDR2 reads SVGIG (reference sequence). This CDR3 region has 17 residues. V was trimmed by 0 bases and J by 2 bases, leaving 17 bases between them. CDR3 DNA: TGTGCCTGGAGTGTTAAGAGTCCGCTGGGGCCCTACAATGAGCAGTTCTTC. It encodes CAWSVKSPLGPYNEQFF.

CDR3 protein: CASSWDRQETQYF. The CDR3 DNA follows: TGCGCCAGCAGCTGGGACAGACAAGAGACCCAGTACTTC. J is TRBJ2-5 and V is TRBV5-1, with 7 nucleotides matching TRBD1. Trimming took 3 bases from V and 2 from J; bases not matched to a gene: 1. In germline, CDR1 is SGHRS, CDR2 YFSETQ. The CDR3 sequence is 13 residues long.

This clone has only a few counts. The chain joins TRBV28 to TRBJ2-1, with 8 nucleotides matching TRBD1. The CDR3 totals 14 residues. Germline V CDR1 and CDR2: MDHEN, SYDVKM. The V and J ends lost 4 bases and 7 bases, in that order; junction bases with no gene match: 6. In DNA, the CDR3 is TGTGCCAGCAGTTCGTCCAGGGGGCGGAATGAGCAGTTCTTC. The encoded protein is CASSSSRGRNEQFF.

This clone was seen a few times. This chain joins TRBV9 and TRBJ2-3; 7 nucleotides match TRBD2. Germline CDR1 is SGDLS and CDR2 is YYNGEE. The CDR3 has 21 amino acids. V dropped 0 bases and J dropped 0; count of bases not matched to a gene: 19. CDR3: CASSVGWPSGKSFGSTDTQYF. The CDR3 nucleotides read TGTGCCAGCAGCGTAGGATGGCCCAGCGGGAAATCTTTTGGTAGCACAGATACGCAGTATTTT.

The CDR3 DNA reads TGTGCCAGCAGTTTTCGTCTAGCGGGATCCAATGAGCAGTTCTTC. Its protein is CASSFRLAGSNEQFF. The chain uses TRBV28 and TRBJ2-1, with 9 positions matching TRBD2. The germline V gene has CDR1 MDHEN and CDR2 SYDVKM. V lost 3 bases and J lost 6; bases outside the gene matches: 6. This CDR3 contains 15 residues.

CDR3 loop: CASSLAGLKETQYF. In DNA form, the CDR3 reads TGTGCCAGCAGCTTAGCGGGACTAAAAGAGACCCAGTACTTC. The V gene is TRBV7-2, the J gene TRBJ2-5, with 7 bases identical to TRBD2. CDR1 and CDR2 from the germline V gene are SGHTA and FQGNSA. Trimming removed 0 bases from V and 3 bases from J; junction bases left unmatched: 1. The CDR3 extends over 14 amino acids.

The chain is built from TRBV25-1 and TRBJ2-7; D is perhaps TRBD1 (6 bases). V lost 1 base and J 2 bases, leaving 9 bases between the germline ends. CDR1 and CDR2 (germline): MGHDK, SYGVNS. This CDR3 comprises 14 residues. The CDR3, as DNA: TGTGCCAGCAGTGAATGGACAGAAACCTACGAGCAGTACTTC. Translation: CASSEWTETYEQYF.

The rearrangement uses TRBV30 and TRBJ1-5; D not certain. From germline, CDR1 is GTSNPN and CDR2 SVGIG (reference sequence). Trimming removed 0 bases from V and 0 bases from J, with 6 bases in between. This CDR3 spans 14 amino acids. CDR3 amino acids: CAWSVLNSNQPQHF. DNA of the CDR3: TGTGCCTGGAGTGTACTGAATAGCAATCAGCCCCAGCATTTT.

This chain uses TRBV7-2 with TRBJ1-4, with 9 positions matching TRBD1. This CDR3 has 15 amino acids. The ends lost 2 bases at V and 7 bases at J; junction bases unmatched: 5. Germline-derived CDR1 and CDR2 are SGHTA and FQGNSA. CDR3 residues: CASSLSWDRVEKLFF. CDR3 sequence (DNA): TGTGCCAGCAGCTTATCCTGGGACAGGGTTGAAAAACTGTTTTTT.

This clone has a handful of counts. The rearrangement joins TRBV30 to TRBJ1-3, with TRBD1 as a possible D gene (6 bases). CDR1 is GTSNPN and CDR2 is SVGIG in the germline V gene (reference sequence). The ends were cut back, 7 bases at V and 2 bases at J, with 12 bases in the middle. The CDR3 spans 13 residues. CDR3 loop: CAFSRQAGNTIYF. The CDR3 DNA sequence: TGTGCCTTTTCGAGACAGGCTGGAAACACCATATATTTT. Full variable domain (missing parts from reference TRBV30 and TRBJ1-3): SQTIHQWPATLVQPVGSPLSLECTVEGTSNPNLYWYRQAAGRGLQLLFYSVGIGQISSEVPQNLSASRPQDRQFILSSKKLLLSDSGFYLCAFSRQAGNTIYFGEGSWLTVV.

The rearrangement uses TRBV7-8 and TRBJ2-7; 10 bases agree with TRBD2. With 1 base clipped from V and 4 bases from J, the junction kept 4 bases outside the gene matches. The CDR3 covers 15 residues. Looked up from germline, CDR1 is SGHVS and CDR2 is FQNEAQ. This CDR3 is CASSLVSSGSYEQYF. For the CDR3, the DNA is TGTGCCAGCAGCTTAGTGTCTAGCGGGAGTTACGAGCAGTACTTC. The full variable domain, completed using reference TRBV7-8 and TRBJ2-7, is GAGVSQSPRYKVAKRGQDVALRCDPISGHVSLFWYQQALGQGPEFLTYFQNEAQLDKSGLPSDRFFAERPEGSVSTLKIQRTQQEDSAVYLCASSLVSSGSYEQYFGPGTRLTVT.